These 18 T cell receptor beta chains were all obtained from the same sample, sequenced in a study of control samples from healthy donors and cancer patients. Method: immunoSEQ multiplex PCR; TCRdb's copy keeps in-frame clones and lacks some. The repertoire holds over 100,000 clones, with about 91% as singletons. The sample was blood. Receptors were obtained from a woman in her late teens or twenties in good health.

This chain connects TRBV19 to TRBJ1-5; D is unclear. This CDR3 is built from 16 residues. The germline V gene encodes CDR1 LNHDA and CDR2 SQIVND (reference sequence). The V gene lost 5 bases and the J gene lost 0 bases, with 14 bases spanning the gap. CDR3 nucleotides: TGTGCCAGTAGTCCCCTGAGACTCCTTAGCAATCAGCCCCAGCATTTT. Translation: CASSPLRLLSNQPQHF.

The chain recombines TRBV15 with TRBJ1-2; D is unresolved. This CDR3 comprises 15 residues. Trimming took off 1 base at V and 5 bases at J, with 14 bases between the two ends. CDR1 and CDR2 from the germline V gene are LNHNV and YYDKDF (reference sequence). The CDR3 DNA follows: TGTGCCACCAGCAGAGGGCCCCAGAGGGATTATGGCTACACCTTC. It encodes CATSRGPQRDYGYTF.

J is TRBJ2-3 and V is TRBV5-1, with 10 bases lining up with TRBD2. The ends lost 2 bases at V and 4 bases at J; junction bases unmatched: 7. Germline CDR1 SGHRS, CDR2 YFSETQ. The CDR3 has 16 residues. The CDR3 is CASSLSGGAASDTQYF. The CDR3 DNA follows: TGCGCCAGCAGCTTAAGCGGGGGGGCCGCCTCAGATACGCAGTATTTT.

The rearrangement uses TRBV4-1 and TRBJ1-4; D may be TRBD1 (6 bases). The germline V gene has CDR1 MGHRA and CDR2 YSYEKL. The CDR3 consists of 16 residues. Trimming cost V 1 base and J 11 bases, with 20 bases left between them. CDR3 bases: TGCGCCAGCAGCCAAGCCCCACGGGGGCGCGACCGGAAACTGTTTTTT. As protein: CASSQAPRGRDRKLFF.

The chain couples TRBV5-1 to TRBJ1-3; no firm D call. Trimming stripped 2 bases from V and 0 bases from J, with 9 bases between. From germline, CDR1 is SGHRS and CDR2 YFSETQ. This CDR3 comprises 15 residues. CDR3 coding DNA: TGCGCCAGCAGCTTCCAGGAGGCCTCTGGAAACACCATATATTTT. Its translation is CASSFQEASGNTIYF.

The chain combines TRBV24-1 with TRBJ1-1; D ambiguous. Trimming removed 0 bases at V and 0 bases at J, with 10 bases between. The CDR3 spans 16 residues. Germline CDR1 KGHDR, CDR2 SFDVKD. The chain's CDR3 is CATSDLGNKLNTEAFF. The CDR3 DNA is TGTGCCACCAGTGATTTGGGGAACAAACTGAACACTGAAGCTTTCTTT.

This chain connects TRBV7-9 to TRBJ2-1; 9 nucleotides align to TRBD1. CDR3 length equals 16 residues. V lost 4 bases to trimming and J lost 7 bases; unmatched junction nucleotides: 11. Germline values: CDR1 SEHNR, CDR2 FQNEAQ (reference sequence). In DNA form, the CDR3 reads TGTGCCAGCAGCTCACTACCGGGACAGGGTAGAAATGAGCAGTTCTTC. Its translation is CASSSLPGQGRNEQFF.

V usage is TRBV7-9 and J usage is TRBJ1-3, with D unresolved. This CDR3 region has 15 residues. The germline gives CDR1 SEHNR, CDR2 FQNEAQ (reference sequence). V was cut by 5 bases and J by 2 bases, with 13 bases left in between. Written as DNA, the CDR3 is TGTGCCAGCAGCAGGACGGAAGTTCCTGGAAACACCATATATTTT. Its protein product is CASSRTEVPGNTIYF.

The rearrangement uses TRBV6-5 and TRBJ1-1; TRBD1 agrees at 8 bases. The CDR3 has 12 amino acids. Germline lookup yields CDR1 MNHEY and CDR2 SVGAGI. J gave up 8 bases and V 7 bases, and 6 bases lay outside the gene matches. The CDR3: CASNRQGREAFF. The DNA for the CDR3 is TGTGCCAGCAATCGACAGGGGCGAGAAGCTTTCTTT.

This chain links TRBV3-1 (or the pseudogene TRBV3-2) with TRBJ2-7; the match to TRBD2 covers 15 bases. V dropped 4 bases and J dropped 3; count of bases not matched to a gene: 4. This CDR3 spans 16 amino acids. Germline CDR1 and CDR2: LGHDT and YNNKEL (reference sequence). The CDR3 is CASSRGLAGGGYEQYF. In DNA, the CDR3 is TGTGCCAGCAGCCGAGGACTAGCGGGAGGGGGCTACGAGCAGTACTTC.

This clone was counted only a few times. This chain connects TRBV6-4 to TRBJ2-1, with 7 nucleotides matching TRBD2. The CDR3 totals 14 residues. Germline V CDR1 and CDR2: MRHNA, SNTAGT. Unmatched junction bases numbered 8, after V lost 4 bases and J lost 8 bases. CDR3 sequence (DNA): TGTGCCAGCAGTGCAGCGGGGACCCCCGATGAGCAGTTCTTC. It codes for CASSAAGTPDEQFF.

The chain couples TRBV2 to TRBJ2-6; no firm D call. Germline CDR1 reads SNHLY; CDR2 reads FYNNEI. The V and J ends lost 4 bases and 3 bases respectively, with 1 base between them. This CDR3 spans 12 amino acids. This chain's CDR3 is CASSVGANVLTF. The DNA for the CDR3 is TGTGCCAGCAGTGTTGGGGCCAACGTCCTGACTTTC. The variable domain in full, with the rest retrieved from reference TRBV2 and TRBJ2-6, is EPEVTQTPSHQVTQMGQEVILRCVPISNHLYFYWYRQILGQKVEFLVSFYNNEISEKSEIFDDQFSVERPDGSNFTLKIRSTKLEDSAMYFCASSVGANVLTFGAGSRLTVL.

This clone was counted a single time. The CDR3 loop is CASSELLNTGELFF. The CDR3 DNA follows: TGTGCCAGCAGTGAATTACTGAACACCGGGGAGCTGTTTTTT. The chain joins TRBV6-1 to TRBJ2-2; no definite D call. Germline-derived CDR1 and CDR2 are MNHNS and SASEGT. V gave up 2 bases and J gave up 1 base, with 5 bases separating them. This CDR3 spans 14 amino acids.

This clone was recorded only once. The chain carries TRBV5-4 and TRBJ2-5; the match to TRBD1 covers 10 bases. The V segment lost 4 bases and the J segment 5 bases; nucleotides outside the gene matches: 5. CDR1 is SGHNT and CDR2 is YYREEE in the germline V gene (reference sequence). CDR3 length equals 14 residues. The chain's CDR3 is CASSRQGAPETQYF. CDR3 sequence (DNA): TGTGCCAGCAGCCGACAGGGGGCGCCGGAGACCCAGTACTTC.

The rearrangement joins TRBV6-2 or TRBV6-3 to TRBJ1-5; no firm D call. The V gene lost 3 bases and the J gene lost 0 bases, with 15 bases spanning the gap. Germline-derived CDR1 and CDR2 are MNHEY and SVGEGT. This CDR3 is 17 amino acids long. The chain's CDR3 is CASSYHLISYSNQPQHF. The CDR3 DNA reads TGTGCCAGCAGTTATCACCTGATCTCCTATAGCAATCAGCCCCAGCATTTT.

The V and J genes are TRBV3-1 (or the pseudogene TRBV3-2) and TRBJ2-7, with TRBD2 matching 9 bases. The germline V gene encodes CDR1 LGHDT and CDR2 YNNKEL (reference sequence). The CDR3 sequence is 16 residues long. V shed 1 base and J 1 base; nucleotides not matched to a gene: 5. Written as DNA, the CDR3 is TGTGCCAGCAGCCAAGGCTTAGCGGGGGCTTCCTACGAGCAGTACTTC. Its protein is CASSQGLAGASYEQYF.

The V gene is TRBV7-2, the J gene TRBJ2-7, with D maybe TRBD2 (6 bases). V lost 4 bases, J lost 2 bases, and 15 bases lay in between. The germline CDR1 and CDR2 sequences are SGHTA and FQGNSA. CDR3 length equals 15 residues. CDR3 bases: TGTGCCAGCAGCTACTCCGCGGGCGGGGCCTACGAGCAGTACTTC. Residues: CASSYSAGGAYEQYF.

The genes are TRBV6-6 and TRBJ1-1; no clear D. The CDR3 has 14 amino acids. In germline, CDR1 is MNHNY, CDR2 SVGAGI (reference sequence). V was cut by 7 bases and J by 4 bases, with 16 bases left in between. As DNA, the CDR3 is TGTGCCAGCAATCCCCCAGGCAGAGGCACTGAAGCTTTCTTT. Encoded protein: CASNPPGRGTEAFF.